One sample yielded the 32 T cell receptor beta chains listed below, sequenced in a study of cytomegalovirus exposure and HLA in healthy donors. The study ran its PCR with 60 Vbeta and 13 Jbeta primers. Produced via immunoSEQ multiplex PCR; TCRdb's table is partial and in-frame only. The table lists around 250,000 clones, over 70% of them singletons. The sequenced sample consisted of PBMCs. These TCRs come from a woman aged 55-70 years in good health and CMV-seropositive.

About this clone itself: At one end the junction does not follow the germline gene, possibly because of a read error. The CDR3 loop is CSSSLGTTGRSYGYTF. In DNA, the CDR3 is TGTTCCAGCAGCTTAGGAACGACAGGGCGGTCCTATGGCTACACCTTC. The rearrangement uses TRBV7-9 and TRBJ1-2; 7 bases agree with TRBD1. Germline V gene lookup returns CDR1 SEHNR and CDR2 FQNEAQ (reference sequence). CDR3 size: 16 residues.

This chain uses TRBV5-1 with TRBJ2-1; TRBD2 matches 7 bases. The CDR3 sequence is 15 residues long. The V segment lost 6 bases and the J segment 1 base; nucleotides outside the gene matches: 7. Germline V CDR1 and CDR2: SGHRS, YFSETQ. Written as DNA, the CDR3 is TGCGCCAGCAAACTAGCGCTCAGTTCCTACAATGAGCAGTTCTTC. It translates to CASKLALSSYNEQFF.

The rearrangement links TRBV28 to TRBJ2-1, with TRBD2 matching 8 bases. CDR1 MDHEN and CDR2 SYDVKM come from the germline V gene. Trimming cost V 5 bases and J 6 bases; bases outside gene matches: 6. There are 14 residues in the CDR3. The CDR3 sequence is CASSPGGRTNEQFF. Written as DNA, the CDR3 is TGTGCCAGCAGTCCCGGCGGGAGGACCAATGAGCAGTTCTTC.

This clone turned up a few times. The chain joins TRBV28 to TRBJ1-3; D gene ambiguous. CDR3 length: 10 amino acids. Germline CDR1 is MDHEN and CDR2 is SYDVKM. Trimming took 8 bases from V and 14 from J, leaving 13 bases between them. The CDR3 spells CASSGTSLYF. The CDR3 nucleotides read TGTGCCAGCTCAGGAACCAGTCTATATTTT.

Only one count was recorded for this clone. The rearrangement uses TRBV7-9 and TRBJ2-3; 8 nucleotides match TRBD1. The ends lost 5 bases at V and 3 bases at J; junction bases unmatched: 7. The CDR3 is made up of 15 amino acids. Germline V gene data show CDR1 as SEHNR and CDR2 as FQNEAQ (reference sequence). The CDR3 coding sequence is TGTGCCAGCAGCCCCCAGGGGGCGACAACAGATACGCAGTATTTT. Amino acids: CASSPQGATTDTQYF.

V gene TRBV6-5 combines with J gene TRBJ1-2, with TRBD1 as a possible D gene (6 bases). The germline CDR1 and CDR2 sequences are MNHEY and SVGAGI. V was cut by 5 bases and J by 7 bases, with 11 bases left in between. CDR3 size: 12 residues. Written as DNA, the CDR3 is TGTGCCAGCAGTATACAGGGCCTTGGCTACACCTTC. Translation gives CASSIQGLGYTF.

This clone was recorded a few times. The gene calls are TRBV7-3 and TRBJ2-3; the match to TRBD2 covers 10 bases. This CDR3 has 17 residues. Germline V CDR1 and CDR2: SGHTA, FQGTGA. The J segment lost 4 bases and the V segment lost 3 bases, leaving 10 bases of the junction unmatched. The chain's CDR3 is CASSFLILAGYADTQYF. The CDR3 nucleotides are TGTGCCAGCAGCTTTCTGATACTAGCGGGATATGCAGATACGCAGTATTTT.

This clone was observed a few times. The rearrangement joins TRBV7-9 to TRBJ2-7; TRBD2 agrees at 11 bases. Trimming took 5 bases from V and 3 from J; bases not matched to a gene: 18. Germline assignment: CDR1 SEHNR and CDR2 FQNEAQ (reference sequence). CDR3 length: 19 residues. The CDR3: CASSPQGGGSGRAYYEQYF. In nucleotides, the CDR3 is TGTGCCAGCAGCCCTCAGGGTGGGGGTAGCGGGAGGGCGTACTACGAGCAGTACTTC.

This rearrangement joins TRBV7-3 to TRBJ2-7; D gene uncertain. V lost 2 bases and J 5 bases, leaving 10 bases between the germline ends. Germline CDR1 reads SGHTA; CDR2 reads FQGTGA. This CDR3 is built from 13 residues. CDR3 in amino acids: CASSLAARHEQYF. CDR3 coding DNA: TGTGCCAGCAGCTTAGCGGCTAGGCACGAGCAGTACTTC.

This clone was detected only once. V and J are TRBV9 and TRBJ1-2, with 7 nucleotides matching TRBD1. Germline lookup yields CDR1 SGDLS and CDR2 YYNGEE. This CDR3 is 14 amino acids long. V shed 3 bases, J shed 5 bases, and the junction held 7 bases outside the gene matches. The DNA of the CDR3 is TGTGCCAGCAGCGCCGGGACAGAACCTTATGGCTACACCTTC. Translation gives CASSAGTEPYGYTF.

This chain links TRBV7-6 with TRBJ2-1; D is unresolved. The CDR3 length is 12 residues. Trimming left V 2 bases short and J 7 bases short, with 6 bases between. Germline loops: CDR1 SGHVS, CDR2 FNYEAQ. The CDR3 DNA sequence: TGTGCCAGCAGCTTATTTCCGAATGAGCAGTTCTTC. It specifies CASSLFPNEQFF.

The rearrangement uses TRBV18 and TRBJ1-5; the D gene is possibly TRBD1 (6 bases). Germline CDR1 reads KGHSH; CDR2 reads LQKENI. The CDR3 loop spans 17 amino acids. V lost 1 base and J lost 6, with 19 bases in between. The CDR3 here is CASSPRSSGAGSQPQHF. The CDR3 DNA follows: TGTGCCAGCTCACCACGGAGTTCAGGGGCGGGTAGTCAGCCCCAGCATTTT.

The rearrangement links TRBV21-1 to TRBJ2-6; TRBD1 reflects the table's D call only, with no check against the DNA. TRBV21-1 is a recognized pseudogene. The CDR3 consists of 18 residues. The CDR3 reads CASSRVPGQSSGANVLTF. CDR3 bases: TGTGCCAGCAGCAGAGTCCCGGGACAGAGCTCTGGGGCCAACGTCCTGACTTTC.

The chain combines TRBV4-2 with TRBJ2-3, with D uncertain. This CDR3 is built from 11 residues. V lost 5 bases, J lost 6 bases, and 6 bases lay in between. Per the germline V gene, CDR1 is LGHNA and CDR2 is YNFKEQ. For the CDR3, the DNA is TGTGCCAGCAGCGCCCGGGATACGCAGTATTTT. Translating gives CASSARDTQYF.

The gene calls are TRBV2 and TRBJ1-2; 7 bases map to TRBD1. The ends lost 9 bases at V and 5 bases at J; junction bases unmatched: 6. In germline, CDR1 is SNHLY, CDR2 FYNNEI. The CDR3 contains 12 residues. CDR3 DNA: TGTGCCAGGGCCAGGGGGAAATATGGCTACACCTTC. It translates to CARARGKYGYTF.

This chain uses TRBV5-1 with TRBJ1-4, with TRBD1 matching over 7 bases. In germline, CDR1 is SGHRS, CDR2 YFSETQ. The CDR3 consists of 14 residues. V was clipped by 5 bases and J by 6 bases; unmatched bases: 7. CDR3 sequence (DNA): TGCGCCAGCAGGCGGGGACAGCCCGATGAAAAACTGTTTTTT. This translates into CASRRGQPDEKLFF.

The chain couples TRBV28 to TRBJ2-1, with 14 nucleotides matching TRBD2. Germline values: CDR1 MDHEN, CDR2 SYDVKM. This CDR3 is 19 amino acids long. The J segment lost 6 bases and the V segment lost 6 bases, leaving 16 bases of the junction unmatched. This CDR3 is CASSLPGTSGSKGLNEQFF. The CDR3 nucleotides are TGTGCCAGCAGCTTACCAGGGACTAGCGGGAGTAAGGGGCTCAATGAGCAGTTCTTC.

This chain joins TRBV10-2 and TRBJ2-7; the D gene is possibly TRBD2 (6 bases). Looked up from germline, CDR1 is WSHSY and CDR2 is SAAADI. V lost 7 bases and J lost 2, with 12 bases in between. This CDR3 contains 13 residues. Here the CDR3 reads CASNPGLAYEQYF. CDR3 coding DNA: TGCGCCAGCAATCCGGGACTTGCCTACGAGCAGTACTTC.

V usage is TRBV9 and J usage is TRBJ1-2; 9 bases fit TRBD1. CDR1 SGDLS and CDR2 YYNGEE come from the germline V gene. This CDR3 comprises 15 residues. The V gene end was trimmed by 3 bases and the J gene end by 5 bases; junction bases not matched to a gene: 8. CDR3: CASSEGTGTAYGYTF. As DNA, the CDR3 is TGTGCCAGCAGCGAGGGGACAGGGACGGCTTATGGCTACACCTTC.

J is TRBJ2-7 and V is TRBV6-6, with 7 nucleotides matching TRBD2. Germline V CDR1 and CDR2: MNHNY, SVGAGI (reference sequence). Trimming removed 6 bases from V and 6 bases from J; junction bases left unmatched: 11. The CDR3 runs to 14 residues. This CDR3 reads CASRPRAGVAEQYF. Written as DNA, the CDR3 is TGTGCCAGCAGACCCCGGGCGGGGGTGGCCGAGCAGTACTTC.

The chain couples TRBV7-2 to TRBJ2-1, with 7 positions matching TRBD2. V lost 5 bases to trimming and J lost 8 bases; unmatched junction nucleotides: 12. This CDR3 is built from 15 residues. Germline V lookup: CDR1 SGHTA, CDR2 FQGNSA. Written as DNA, the CDR3 is TGTGCCAGCAGCCCAAGGGCGGGAGCGGGCCATGAGCAGTTCTTC. This codes for CASSPRAGAGHEQFF. The full variable domain, completed using reference TRBV7-2 and TRBJ2-1, is GAGVSQSPSNKVTEKGKDVELRCDPISGHTALYWYRQSLGQGLEFLIYFQGNSAPDKSGLPSDRFSAERTGGSVSTLTIQRTQQEDSAVYLCASSPRAGAGHEQFFGPGTRLTVL.

The chain links TRBV7-9 to TRBJ1-6; D gene unclear. The V gene lost 0 bases and the J gene lost 9 bases, with 12 bases spanning the gap. This CDR3 contains 15 residues. The germline gives CDR1 SEHNR, CDR2 FQNEAQ (reference sequence). The CDR3 reads CASSLALWARSPLHF. The CDR3 DNA is TGTGCCAGCAGCTTAGCGCTGTGGGCTCGTTCACCCCTCCACTTT.

This rearrangement joins TRBV20-1 to TRBJ2-7; 7 bases match TRBD2. This CDR3 has 11 residues. Losses at the gene ends were 5 bases for V and 9 bases for J; bases not matched to a gene: 7. Looked up from germline, CDR1 is DFQATT and CDR2 is SNEGSKA (reference sequence). The CDR3 DNA reads TGCAGTGCTCCGCAGGGAGGGGCGCAGTACTTC. Translating gives CSAPQGGAQYF.

Only one count was recorded for this clone. The V gene is TRBV5-1, the J gene TRBJ2-4; 7 bases line up with TRBD2. CDR3 length: 14 residues. The germline CDR1 and CDR2 sequences are SGHRS and YFSETQ. With 0 bases clipped from V and 3 bases from J, the junction kept 0 bases outside the gene matches. The CDR3 reads CASSLGTSKNIQYF. The CDR3 region has the DNA TGCGCCAGCAGCTTGGGGACTAGCAAAAACATTCAGTACTTC. Combining the CDR3 with reference TRBV5-1 and TRBJ2-4 gives the whole variable domain KAGVTQTPRYLIKTRGQQVTLSCSPISGHRSVSWYQQTPGQGLQFLFEYFSETQRNKGNFPGRFSGRQFSNSRSEMNVSTLELGDSALYLCASSLGTSKNIQYFGAGTRLSVL.

The rearrangement joins TRBV27 to TRBJ2-7, with TRBD2 matching 8 bases. This CDR3 is 15 amino acids long. Trimming removed 3 bases from V and 1 base from J; junction bases left unmatched: 5. Germline-derived CDR1 and CDR2 are MNHEY and SMNVEV (reference sequence). Here the CDR3 DNA reads TGTGCCAGCAGTTTTGGTACTAGCGGTTCCTACGAGCAGTACTTC. As protein: CASSFGTSGSYEQYF.

This clone came up a few times. The chain links TRBV19 to TRBJ2-3; 10 positions match TRBD2. With 7 bases clipped from V and 4 bases from J, the junction kept 8 bases outside the gene matches. The CDR3 loop spans 15 amino acids. Germline V CDR1 and CDR2: LNHDA, SQIVND (reference sequence). The CDR3 reads CASMFSGRAADTQYF. CDR3 in DNA: TGTGCCAGTATGTTCAGCGGGAGGGCCGCAGATACGCAGTATTTT.

The chain combines TRBV25-1 with TRBJ1-1; D gene unclear. V shed 1 base and J shed 2 bases, with 8 bases lying between them. The germline V gene encodes CDR1 MGHDK and CDR2 SYGVNS. The CDR3 loop spans 14 amino acids. CDR3 sequence reads: CASSESAANTEAFF. The CDR3 nucleotides are TGTGCCAGCAGTGAATCGGCGGCTAACACTGAAGCTTTCTTT.

The rearrangement uses TRBV19 and TRBJ1-5; D not certain. CDR3 size: 16 residues. The V gene's germline CDR1 is LNHDA and CDR2 SQIVND (reference sequence). Trimming pared 0 bases from V and 3 bases from J, leaving 12 bases between. CDR3 nucleotides: TGTGCCAGTAGTATAGAGACCGTAGCGATCAATCAGCCCCAGCATTTT. Protein: CASSIETVAINQPQHF.

The chain carries TRBV9 and TRBJ1-1, with D maybe TRBD1 (6 bases). The V end lost 4 bases, the J end lost 1 base, and 14 bases lay between the germline ends. The CDR3 spans 15 residues. The germline V gene encodes CDR1 SGDLS and CDR2 YYNGEE. The CDR3 DNA reads as TGTGCCAGCAGCACCACCGGGACACCGAACACTGAAGCTTTCTTT. This gives the protein CASSTTGTPNTEAFF.

The J gene is TRBJ2-7, the V gene TRBV2, with D possibly being TRBD2 (6 bases). Between the trimmed V and J ends, which lost 6 bases and 6 bases, there was a span of 12 bases. The germline CDR1 and CDR2 sequences are SNHLY and FYNNEI. The CDR3 is 12 residues long. CDR3 coding DNA: TGTGCCAGCAGAGGAGGGGTCTTCGAGCAGTACTTC. It codes for CASRGGVFEQYF.

The rearrangement uses TRBV5-4 and TRBJ2-7; 7 bases agree with TRBD2. The V gene's germline CDR1 is SGHNT and CDR2 YYREEE (reference sequence). V lost 4 bases to trimming and J lost 2 bases; unmatched junction nucleotides: 3. This CDR3 is built from 13 residues. Here the CDR3 reads CASSLAATYEQYF. In DNA, the CDR3 is TGTGCCAGCAGCCTAGCGGCAACCTACGAGCAGTACTTC.

The chain uses TRBV28 and TRBJ1-2; TRBD1 is a possible D gene (5 bases). Germline values: CDR1 MDHEN, CDR2 SYDVKM. The CDR3 totals 11 residues. V lost 5 bases to trimming and J lost 8 bases, with 9 bases between them. CDR3 in DNA: TGTGCCAGCAGTCTCGACAGCGGCTACACCTTC. Its protein is CASSLDSGYTF.